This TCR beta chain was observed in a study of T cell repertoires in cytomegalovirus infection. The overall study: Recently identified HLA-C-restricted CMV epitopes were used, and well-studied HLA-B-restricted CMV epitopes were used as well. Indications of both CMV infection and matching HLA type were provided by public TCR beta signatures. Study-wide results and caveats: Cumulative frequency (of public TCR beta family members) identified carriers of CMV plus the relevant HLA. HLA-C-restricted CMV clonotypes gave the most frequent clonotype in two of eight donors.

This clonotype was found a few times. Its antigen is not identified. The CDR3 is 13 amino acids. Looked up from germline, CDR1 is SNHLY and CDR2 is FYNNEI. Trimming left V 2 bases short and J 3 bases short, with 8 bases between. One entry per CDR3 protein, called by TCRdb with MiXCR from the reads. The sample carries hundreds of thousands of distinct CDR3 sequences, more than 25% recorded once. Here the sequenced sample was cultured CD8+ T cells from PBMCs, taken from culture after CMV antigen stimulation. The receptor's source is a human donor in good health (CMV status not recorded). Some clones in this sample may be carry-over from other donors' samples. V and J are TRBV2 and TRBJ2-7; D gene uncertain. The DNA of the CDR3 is TGTGCCAGCAGTGAACCAGGAAACTACGAGCAGTACTTC. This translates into CASSEPGNYEQYF.